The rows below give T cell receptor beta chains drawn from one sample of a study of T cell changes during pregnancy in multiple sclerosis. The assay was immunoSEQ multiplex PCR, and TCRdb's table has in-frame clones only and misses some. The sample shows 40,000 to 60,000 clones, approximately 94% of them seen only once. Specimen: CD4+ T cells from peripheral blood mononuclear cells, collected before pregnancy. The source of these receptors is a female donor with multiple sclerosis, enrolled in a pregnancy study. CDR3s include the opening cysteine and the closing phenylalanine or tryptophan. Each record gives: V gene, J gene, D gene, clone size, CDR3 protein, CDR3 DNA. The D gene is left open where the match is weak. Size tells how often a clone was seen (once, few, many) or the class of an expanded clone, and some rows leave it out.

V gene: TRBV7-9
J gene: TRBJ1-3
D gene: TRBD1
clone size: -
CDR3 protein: CASSLVGTVGNTIYF
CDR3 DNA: TGTGCCAGCAGCTTAGTGGGGACAGTCGGAAACACCATATATTTT

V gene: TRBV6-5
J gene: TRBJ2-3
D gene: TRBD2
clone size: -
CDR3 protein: CASSASGSTDTQYF
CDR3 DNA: TGTGCCAGCAGTGCTAGCGGGAGCACAGATACGCAGTATTTT

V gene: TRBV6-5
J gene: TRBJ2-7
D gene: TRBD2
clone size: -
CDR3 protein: CASSYLGGGEQYF
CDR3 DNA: TGTGCCAGCAGTTACTTGGGGGGAGGGGAGCAGTACTTC

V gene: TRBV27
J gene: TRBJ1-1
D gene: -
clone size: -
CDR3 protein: CASSFLGGEAFF
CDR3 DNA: TGTGCCAGCAGTTTTTTAGGGGGTGAAGCTTTCTTT

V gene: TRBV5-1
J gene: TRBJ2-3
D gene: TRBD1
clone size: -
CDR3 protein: CASSLTPGQGADTQYF
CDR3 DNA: TGCGCCAGCAGCTTAACACCGGGACAGGGGGCGGATACGCAGTATTTT

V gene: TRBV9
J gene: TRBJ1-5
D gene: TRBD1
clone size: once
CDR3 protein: CASSEGTGLNQPQHF
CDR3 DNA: TGTGCCAGCAGCGAGGGGACAGGGCTGAATCAGCCCCAGCATTTT

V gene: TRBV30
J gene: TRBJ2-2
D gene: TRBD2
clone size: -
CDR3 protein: CAWALSGSVTGELFF
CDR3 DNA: TGTGCCTGGGCGCTAAGCGGGAGTGTCACCGGGGAGCTGTTTTTT

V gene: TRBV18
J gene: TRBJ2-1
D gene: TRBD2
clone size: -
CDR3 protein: CASSLLGTSNNEQFF
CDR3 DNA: TGTGCCAGCTCATTACTCGGGACTAGCAACAATGAGCAGTTCTTC

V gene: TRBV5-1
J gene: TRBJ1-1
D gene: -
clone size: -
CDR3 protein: CASSLGDTLAEAFF
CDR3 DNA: TGCGCCAGCAGCTTGGGTGACACTTTGGCTGAAGCTTTCTTT

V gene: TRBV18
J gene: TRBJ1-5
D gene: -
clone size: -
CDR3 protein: CASSPDTGRGRGNQPQHF
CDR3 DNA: TGTGCCAGCTCACCCGACACAGGGCGAGGAAGGGGGAATCAGCCCCAGCATTTT

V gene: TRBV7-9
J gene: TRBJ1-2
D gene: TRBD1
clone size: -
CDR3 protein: CASREGTGGGYGYTF
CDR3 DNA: TGTGCCAGCAGGGAAGGGACAGGGGGCGGCTATGGCTACACCTTC

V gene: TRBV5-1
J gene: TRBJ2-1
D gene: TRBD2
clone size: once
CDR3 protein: CASSLTSGGNNEQFF
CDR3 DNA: TGCGCCAGCAGCTTGACTAGCGGGGGAAACAATGAGCAGTTCTTC

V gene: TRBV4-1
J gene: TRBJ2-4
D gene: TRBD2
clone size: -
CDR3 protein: CASSQGLAGGGVTKNIQYF
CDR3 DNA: TGCGCCAGCAGCCAAGGACTAGCGGGAGGTGGGGTAACCAAAAACATTCAGTACTTC

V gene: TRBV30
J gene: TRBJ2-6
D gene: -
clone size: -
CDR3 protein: CAWSVSAGANVLTF
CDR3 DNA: TGTGCCTGGAGTGTAAGCGCCGGGGCCAACGTCCTGACTTTC

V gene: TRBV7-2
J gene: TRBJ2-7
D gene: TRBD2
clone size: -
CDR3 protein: CASSFSGFEEQYF
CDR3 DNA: TGTGCCAGCAGCTTTAGCGGGTTCGAAGAGCAGTACTTC

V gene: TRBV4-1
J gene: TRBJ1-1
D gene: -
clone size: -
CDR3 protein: CASSQAKLRLEAFF
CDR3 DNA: TGCGCCAGCAGCCAAGCAAAGTTGCGGTTAGAAGCTTTCTTT

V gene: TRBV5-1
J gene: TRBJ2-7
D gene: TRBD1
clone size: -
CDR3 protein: CASSLGQDPYEQYF
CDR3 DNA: TGCGCCAGCAGCCTGGGACAGGATCCCTACGAGCAGTACTTC

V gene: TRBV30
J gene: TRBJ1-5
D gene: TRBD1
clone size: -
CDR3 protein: CAWSDQGAYQPQHF
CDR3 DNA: TGTGCCTGGAGTGACCAGGGGGCGTATCAGCCCCAGCATTTT

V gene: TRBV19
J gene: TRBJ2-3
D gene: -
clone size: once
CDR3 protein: CASSMSPVPTDTQYF
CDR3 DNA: TGTGCCAGTAGTATGAGTCCCGTACCCACAGATACGCAGTATTTT

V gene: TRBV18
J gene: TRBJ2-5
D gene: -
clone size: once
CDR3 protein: CASSQQALETETQYF
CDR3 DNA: TGTGCCAGCTCACAACAGGCCCTCGAAACGGAGACCCAGTACTTC

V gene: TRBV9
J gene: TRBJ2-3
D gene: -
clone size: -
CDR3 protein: CASSPPGLGRTDTQYF
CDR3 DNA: TGTGCCAGCAGCCCCCCCGGTTTGGGGCGCACAGATACGCAGTATTTT

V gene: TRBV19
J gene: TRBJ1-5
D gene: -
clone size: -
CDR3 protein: CASRRNLGSVGNQPQHF
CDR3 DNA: TGTGCCAGTAGGAGAAACCTCGGGAGCGTGGGCAATCAGCCCCAGCATTTT

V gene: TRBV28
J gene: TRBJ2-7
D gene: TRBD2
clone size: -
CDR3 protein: CASRGLALPYYEQYF
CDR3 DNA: TGTGCCAGCAGGGGACTAGCGCTCCCATACTACGAGCAGTACTTC

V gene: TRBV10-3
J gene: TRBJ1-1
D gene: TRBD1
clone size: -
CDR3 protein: CAISVTGGMNTEAFF
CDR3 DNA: TGTGCCATCAGTGTAACAGGGGGGATGAACACTGAAGCTTTCTTT

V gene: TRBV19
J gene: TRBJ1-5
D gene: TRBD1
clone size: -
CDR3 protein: CASSSGQGDGQPQHF
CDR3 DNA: TGTGCCAGTAGTTCTGGACAGGGGGATGGACAGCCCCAGCATTTT

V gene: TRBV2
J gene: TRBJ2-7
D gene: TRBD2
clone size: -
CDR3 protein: CASSKLGTATSGRAHEQYF
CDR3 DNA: TGTGCCAGCAGCAAACTCGGGACCGCCACTAGCGGGAGGGCCCACGAGCAGTACTTC

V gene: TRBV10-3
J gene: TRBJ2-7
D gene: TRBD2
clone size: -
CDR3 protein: CAISETGGEQYF
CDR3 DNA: TGTGCCATCAGTGAAACGGGAGGCGAGCAGTACTTC

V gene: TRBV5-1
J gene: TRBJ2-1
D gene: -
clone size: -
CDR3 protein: CASSFGGAYEQFF
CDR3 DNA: TGCGCCAGCAGCTTCGGCGGAGCCTATGAGCAGTTCTTC

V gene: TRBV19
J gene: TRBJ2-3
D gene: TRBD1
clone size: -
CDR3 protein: CASSRGGWPDTQYF
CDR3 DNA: TGTGCCAGTAGTAGAGGGGGCTGGCCAGATACGCAGTATTTT

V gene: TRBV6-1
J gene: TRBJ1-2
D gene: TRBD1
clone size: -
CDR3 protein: CASSETRGLPYGYTF
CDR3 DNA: TGTGCCAGCAGTGAAACCAGGGGGCTCCCCTATGGCTACACCTTC

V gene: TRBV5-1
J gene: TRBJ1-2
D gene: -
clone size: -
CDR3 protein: CASRREAATSGYTF
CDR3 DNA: TGCGCCAGCAGGCGGGAGGCGGCAACCTCTGGCTACACCTTC

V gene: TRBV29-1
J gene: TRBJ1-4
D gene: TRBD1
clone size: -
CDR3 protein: CSVDIGTGGEKLFF
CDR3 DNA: TGCAGCGTTGATATCGGGACAGGGGGTGAAAAACTGTTTTTT

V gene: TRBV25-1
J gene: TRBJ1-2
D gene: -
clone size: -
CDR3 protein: CAETRTVNYGYTF
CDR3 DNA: TGTGCCGAAACCCGGACAGTTAACTATGGCTACACCTTC

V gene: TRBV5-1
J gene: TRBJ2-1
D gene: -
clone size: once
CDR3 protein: CASSRTSNEQFF
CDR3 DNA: TGCGCCAGCAGCCGCACCAGCAATGAGCAGTTCTTC

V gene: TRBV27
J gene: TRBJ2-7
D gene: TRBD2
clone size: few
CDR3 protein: CASSLKTPGTSVSYEQYF
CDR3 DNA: TGTGCCAGCAGTTTGAAAACGCCCGGGACTAGCGTCTCCTACGAGCAGTACTTC

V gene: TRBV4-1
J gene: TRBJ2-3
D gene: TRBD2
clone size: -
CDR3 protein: CATGSSGRMTDTQYF
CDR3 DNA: TGCGCCACTGGATCTAGCGGGAGAATGACAGATACGCAGTATTTT

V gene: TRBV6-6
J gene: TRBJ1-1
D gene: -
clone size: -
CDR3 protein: CASGSPRTEAFF
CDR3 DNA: TGTGCCAGCGGTAGTCCGCGGACTGAAGCTTTCTTT

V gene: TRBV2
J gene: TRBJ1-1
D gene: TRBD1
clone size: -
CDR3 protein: CASSDRQGIPEAFF
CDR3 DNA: TGTGCCAGCAGTGACCGACAGGGAATACCTGAAGCTTTCTTT

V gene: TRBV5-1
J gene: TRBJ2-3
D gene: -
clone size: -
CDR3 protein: CASSYQGYTDTQYF
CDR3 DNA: TGCGCCAGCAGCTACCAGGGTTACACAGATACGCAGTATTTT

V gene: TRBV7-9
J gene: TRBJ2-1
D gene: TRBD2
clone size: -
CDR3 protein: CASRQVAGGIVNEQFF
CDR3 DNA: TGTGCCAGCAGACAAGTAGCGGGAGGTATTGTAAATGAGCAGTTCTTC

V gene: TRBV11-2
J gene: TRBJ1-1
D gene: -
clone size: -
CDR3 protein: CASSLLGRLNTEAFF
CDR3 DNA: TGTGCCAGCAGCTTACTGGGCCGGCTTAACACTGAAGCTTTCTTT

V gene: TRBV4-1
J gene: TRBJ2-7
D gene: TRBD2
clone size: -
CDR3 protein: CASSQEGIAGGGSYEQYF
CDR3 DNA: TGCGCCAGCAGCCAAGAAGGAATAGCGGGAGGGGGCTCCTACGAGCAGTACTTC

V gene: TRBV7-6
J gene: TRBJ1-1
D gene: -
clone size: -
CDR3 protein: CASSQRAGDTEAFF
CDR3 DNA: TGTGCCAGCAGCCAACGGGCAGGGGACACTGAAGCTTTCTTT

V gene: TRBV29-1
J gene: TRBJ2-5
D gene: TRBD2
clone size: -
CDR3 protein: CSVIATGGGETQYF
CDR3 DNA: TGCAGCGTTATTGCAACGGGAGGCGGAGAGACCCAGTACTTC

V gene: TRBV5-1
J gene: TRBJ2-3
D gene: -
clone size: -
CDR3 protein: CASRTPFRGGWTDTDTQYF
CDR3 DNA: TGCGCCAGCAGAACCCCCTTTCGAGGGGGTTGGACAGACACAGATACGCAGTATTTT

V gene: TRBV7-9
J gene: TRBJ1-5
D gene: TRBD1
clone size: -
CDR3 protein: CASSKQGNQPQHF
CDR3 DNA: TGTGCCAGCAGCAAACAGGGGAATCAGCCCCAGCATTTT

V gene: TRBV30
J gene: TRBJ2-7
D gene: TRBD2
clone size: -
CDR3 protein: CATTSGDYEQYF
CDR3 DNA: TGTGCCACAACTAGCGGGGACTACGAGCAGTACTTC

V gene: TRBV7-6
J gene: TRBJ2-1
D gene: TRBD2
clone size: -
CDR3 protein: CASSPTRTSGSNEQFF
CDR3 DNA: TGTGCCAGCAGCCCTACCCGGACTAGCGGGAGCAATGAGCAGTTCTTC

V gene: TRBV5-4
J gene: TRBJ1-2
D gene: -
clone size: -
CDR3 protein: CASSLGQNYGYTF
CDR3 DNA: TGTGCCAGCAGCTTGGGACAGAACTATGGCTACACCTTC

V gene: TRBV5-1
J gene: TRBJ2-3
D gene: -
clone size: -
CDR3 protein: CATFRGTDTQYF
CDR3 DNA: TGCGCCACCTTCCGAGGGACAGATACGCAGTATTTT

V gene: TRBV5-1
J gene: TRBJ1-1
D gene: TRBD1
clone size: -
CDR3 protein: CASSLAGQGLVTEAFF
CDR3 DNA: TGCGCCAGCAGCTTGGCGGGACAGGGATTGGTCACTGAAGCTTTCTTT

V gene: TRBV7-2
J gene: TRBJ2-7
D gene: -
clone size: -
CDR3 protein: CASSSGGRGTREQYF
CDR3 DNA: TGTGCCAGCAGCTCGGGGGGCAGGGGCACGAGGGAGCAGTACTTC